This TCR beta chain was found in a study of read filtering for tumor transcriptome and immune sequencing. Study background: By R-ISS, stages I, II and III held around 8, 15 and 7 patients. General study points: Single-read clonotypes: about 83% of IR-seq clonotypes (roughly 4% of reads), 74.6% of RNA-seq clonotypes (roughly 45% of reads). Without single-read clonotypes, shared clonotype proportions correlated more between IR-seq and RNA-seq.

At least ten counts were recorded for this clonotype. Its antigen is unknown. Molecular barcoded adaptors covering alpha/delta and beta/gamma chains were used on 400 to 450 ng RNA. One entry per CDR3 protein, called by TCRdb with MiXCR from the reads. The sample carries fewer than 30,000 distinct CDR3 sequences, about 22% recorded once. The CDR3 contains 15 residues. The V end lost 1 base, the J end lost 0 bases, and 10 bases lay between the germline ends. The V gene's germline CDR1 is SGHDN and CDR2 FVKESK. The chain uses TRBV14 and TRBJ2-7; the D call may be TRBD1 or TRBD2 (5 bases each). Sample: a population of CD138-negative cells sorted from bone marrow. This clonotype originated in a donor aged 40 or over with multiple myeloma. The CDR3 nucleotides read TGTGCCAGCAGCCAAGGTGGGACGCTCTCCTACGAGCAGTACTTC. This translates into CASSQGGTLSYEQYF. The full variable domain, with the rest looked up from reference TRBV14 and TRBJ2-7, is EAGVTQFPSHSVIEKGQTVTLRCDPISGHDNLYWYRRVMGKEIKFLLHFVKESKQDESGMPNNRFLAERTGGTYSTLKVQPAELEDSGVYFCASSQGGTLSYEQYFGPGTRLTVT.